Presented here are 24 T cell receptor beta chains from one specimen sequenced in a study of technical replicates of blood from a few donors. Assay used: immunoSEQ multiplex PCR; TCRdb lists only in-frame clones, some missing. The sample yields just over 60,000 clones, around 87% seen once. Source material: PBMCs. The receptors shown here come from a human donor in good health. Some clones in this sample may be carry-over from other donors' samples.

This chain connects TRBV4-2 to TRBJ2-5; 11 bases agree with TRBD2. The CDR3 is 16 amino acids. Germline V gene data show CDR1 as LGHNA and CDR2 as YNFKEQ. V dropped 1 base and J dropped 5; count of bases not matched to a gene: 6. Here the CDR3 reads CASSQGVAGGVETQYF. The CDR3 DNA sequence: TGTGCCAGCAGCCAAGGTGTAGCGGGGGGGGTCGAGACCCAGTACTTC.

V is TRBV5-6 and J is TRBJ2-1; D remains ambiguous. Germline CDR1 reads SGHDT; CDR2 reads YYEEEE. The V end was cut by 2 bases, the J end by 0 bases, with 15 bases between. CDR3 length: 17 residues. The CDR3 DNA sequence: TGTGCCAGCAGCTTTCGTCCGTCGCGAAGCTCCTACAATGAGCAGTTCTTC. It is translated as CASSFRPSRSSYNEQFF.

This chain connects TRBV2 to TRBJ2-7; a weak D match, TRBD1 (5 bases). This CDR3 comprises 15 residues. Germline loops: CDR1 SNHLY, CDR2 FYNNEI. V gave up 7 bases and J gave up 3 bases, with 19 bases separating them. The CDR3 loop is CASNPPWGQHYEQYF. DNA for the CDR3: TGTGCCAGCAACCCACCTTGGGGCCAACACTACGAGCAGTACTTC.

This chain uses TRBV27 with TRBJ2-1; 7 bases are shared with TRBD2. CDR1 is MNHEY, CDR2 SMNVEV, per germline (reference sequence). The CDR3 extends over 14 amino acids. V was pared by 4 bases and J by 9 bases, with 9 bases of the junction left unmatched. The CDR3 reads CASSSRTKRGEQFF. For the CDR3, the DNA is TGTGCCAGCAGTTCCAGAACAAAGCGGGGTGAGCAGTTCTTC.

The CDR3 DNA is TGCGCCAGCAGCTTGGGACTAGCGGGGGGGGGACGCTACGAGCAGTACTTC. Protein: CASSLGLAGGGRYEQYF. V is TRBV5-1 and J is TRBJ2-7; the match to TRBD2 covers 14 bases. V lost 0 bases and J lost 3; bases outside the gene matches: 5. Per germline, CDR1 SGHRS and CDR2 YFSETQ. The CDR3 loop spans 17 amino acids.

V gene TRBV5-1 combines with J gene TRBJ2-7; TRBD2 matches at 11 bases. V shed 2 bases and J 2 bases; nucleotides not matched to a gene: 6. The CDR3 covers 16 residues. From germline, CDR1 is SGHRS and CDR2 YFSETQ. CDR3 region: CASSFSGGAEPYEQYF. DNA of the CDR3: TGCGCCAGCAGCTTTAGCGGGGGGGCCGAACCCTACGAGCAGTACTTC. The whole variable domain, remainder taken from reference TRBV5-1 and TRBJ2-7, is KAGVTQTPRYLIKTRGQQVTLSCSPISGHRSVSWYQQTPGQGLQFLFEYFSETQRNKGNFPGRFSGRQFSNSRSEMNVSTLELGDSALYLCASSFSGGAEPYEQYFGPGTRLTVT.

The sample holds a few counts of this clone. The rearrangement links TRBV12-5 to TRBJ2-1; 9 nucleotides match TRBD2. V shed 1 base and J 6 bases; nucleotides not matched to a gene: 10. CDR1 is LGHNT and CDR2 is FRNRAP in the germline V gene. The CDR3 has 17 residues. The CDR3 DNA sequence: TGTGCTAGTGGTTTGGGCAACCTCGCGGGGGGGCGCAATGAGCAGTTCTTC. Protein: CASGLGNLAGGRNEQFF.

The chain joins TRBV28 to TRBJ2-1; TRBD2 agrees at 8 bases. The length of the CDR3 is 14 residues. The germline gives CDR1 MDHEN, CDR2 SYDVKM. The J segment lost 6 bases and the V segment lost 5 bases, leaving 6 bases of the junction unmatched. The CDR3 DNA follows: TGTGCCAGCAGTGAGGGCGGGGGGCCCAATGAGCAGTTCTTC. This translates into CASSEGGGPNEQFF.

V gene TRBV19 combines with J gene TRBJ2-1; no definite D call. This CDR3 is built from 16 residues. Germline loops: CDR1 LNHDA, CDR2 SQIVND (reference sequence). V lost 5 bases, J lost 6 bases, and 20 bases lay in between. In DNA form, the CDR3 reads TGTGCCAGTAGTCTCCCGTCAGGTTTAGGTAGCAATGAGCAGTTCTTC. This codes for CASSLPSGLGSNEQFF.

The V and J genes are TRBV15 and TRBJ1-1; TRBD1 matches 9 bases. Losses at the gene ends were 3 bases for V and 0 bases for J; bases not matched to a gene: 5. CDR1 and CDR2 from the germline V gene are LNHNV and YYDKDF (reference sequence). The CDR3 sequence is 16 residues long. The CDR3 here is CATSRGRDRVNTEAFF. CDR3 nucleotides: TGTGCCACCAGCAGGGGGAGGGACAGGGTGAACACTGAAGCTTTCTTT.

A single count supports this clone. V gene TRBV11-2 combines with J gene TRBJ2-7; D possibly corresponds to TRBD1 (7 bases). With 4 bases removed from V and 2 bases from J, the gap between germline ends came to 15 bases. The CDR3 runs to 15 residues. In germline, CDR1 is SGHAT, CDR2 FQNNGV. In DNA, the CDR3 is TGTGCCAGCAGCTCAGCTACCAGGGGGGCCTACGAGCAGTACTTC. It encodes CASSSATRGAYEQYF.

The chain employs TRBV19 and TRBJ2-2, with no clear D. This CDR3 region has 14 residues. Germline assignment: CDR1 LNHDA and CDR2 SQIVND (reference sequence). V lost 6 bases and J 1 base, leaving 9 bases between the germline ends. CDR3 loop: CASRKQENTGELFF. The DNA of the CDR3 is TGTGCCAGTAGAAAACAAGAGAACACCGGGGAGCTGTTTTTT.

The CDR3 sequence is CASSLRTGIGELFF. The CDR3 coding sequence is TGTGCCAGCAGCTTGCGGACAGGGATCGGGGAGCTGTTTTTT. V and J are TRBV11-2 and TRBJ2-2, with TRBD1 identical over 8 bases. The CDR3 covers 14 residues. Per germline, CDR1 SGHAT and CDR2 FQNNGV. V lost 3 bases, J lost 7 bases, and 4 bases stayed unmatched.

The count of this clone is one. This chain connects TRBV9 to TRBJ1-3, with D possibly matching TRBD1 (6 bases). Trimming removed 2 bases from V and 4 bases from J, with 13 bases in between. Germline CDR1 SGDLS, CDR2 YYNGEE. The CDR3 loop spans 15 amino acids. The CDR3 is CASSVQGTVGNTIYF. DNA for the CDR3: TGTGCCAGCAGCGTGCAGGGGACCGTGGGAAACACCATATATTTT.

This chain connects TRBV4-3 to TRBJ1-2, with a tentative D call TRBD1 (6 bases). Germline CDR1 reads LGHNA; CDR2 reads YSLEER. The CDR3 covers 15 residues. Trimming cost V 0 bases and J 4 bases, with 12 bases left between them. The CDR3 DNA reads TGCGCCAGCAGCCAAGATCAGGGGCAAACCTATGGCTACACCTTC. This codes for CASSQDQGQTYGYTF.

The chain combines TRBV12-5 with TRBJ1-6; 8 bases align to TRBD1. This CDR3 is 15 amino acids long. Trimming removed 2 bases from V and 5 bases from J; junction bases left unmatched: 2. Germline V gives CDR1 LGHNT, CDR2 FRNRAP. The CDR3 loop reads CASGLWDRNNSPLHF. CDR3 coding DNA: TGTGCTAGTGGTTTGTGGGACAGGAATAATTCACCCCTCCACTTT.

The gene calls are TRBV7-2 and TRBJ2-1; TRBD2 agrees at 9 bases. Germline V CDR1 and CDR2: SGHTA, FQGNSA. Unmatched junction bases numbered 12, after V lost 2 bases and J lost 7 bases. The CDR3 spans 17 residues. CDR3 DNA: TGTGCCAGCAGCTTATTGGGTAGCGGGGGCGCACATAATGAGCAGTTCTTC. Protein: CASSLLGSGGAHNEQFF.

The chain links TRBV10-2 to TRBJ2-7; a weak D match, TRBD2 (6 bases). This CDR3 has 15 residues. Per germline, CDR1 WSHSY and CDR2 SAAADI. V gave up 3 bases and J gave up 5 bases, with 17 bases separating them. This CDR3 reads CASSDIGSGSDEQYF. The CDR3, as DNA: TGCGCCAGCAGTGACATCGGGAGTGGGTCGGACGAGCAGTACTTC.

The gene calls are TRBV28 and TRBJ1-5; D is unresolved. Trimming left V 3 bases short and J 0 bases short, with 6 bases between. Germline CDR1 reads MDHEN; CDR2 reads SYDVKM. The CDR3 covers 14 residues. CDR3 DNA sequence: TGTGCCAGCAGTTTGAGGTATAGCAATCAGCCCCAGCATTTT. Its protein is CASSLRYSNQPQHF.

In this sample, this clone turned up a few times. This sequence joins TRBV6-4 and TRBJ2-3; TRBD2 is a possible D gene (5 bases). The CDR3 is 15 amino acids. In germline, CDR1 is MRHNA, CDR2 SNTAGT. With 6 bases removed from V and 4 bases from J, the gap between germline ends came to 17 bases. The CDR3 region has the DNA TGTGCCAGCAGCCGAGAGGGAGAGGGTCCAGATACGCAGTATTTT. Encoded protein: CASSREGEGPDTQYF.

The chain uses TRBV4-2 and TRBJ2-6, with a weak D call TRBD2 (5 bases). CDR3 length equals 16 residues. V lost 8 bases to trimming and J lost 1 base, with 15 bases between them. CDR1 is LGHNA and CDR2 is YNFKEQ in the germline V gene. DNA of the CDR3: TGTGCCAGCCCCGGAGGCGGCGAATCTGGGGCCAACGTCCTGACTTTC. It is translated as CASPGGGESGANVLTF.

The chain has TRBV7-2 and TRBJ1-3; D is ambiguous. The CDR3 is 15 residues long. CDR1 SGHTA and CDR2 FQGNSA come from the germline V gene. Trimming cost V 1 base and J 0 bases, with 7 bases left between them. The CDR3 sequence is CASSLGGYSGNTIYF. The CDR3 DNA is TGTGCCAGCAGCTTAGGCGGATACTCTGGAAACACCATATATTTT. Combining the CDR3 with reference TRBV7-2 and TRBJ1-3 gives the whole variable domain GAGVSQSPSNKVTEKGKDVELRCDPISGHTALYWYRQSLGQGLEFLIYFQGNSAPDKSGLPSDRFSAERTGGSVSTLTIQRTQQEDSAVYLCASSLGGYSGNTIYFGEGSWLTVV.

This chain links TRBV19 with TRBJ1-1; no clear D. This CDR3 is built from 13 residues. CDR1 is LNHDA and CDR2 is SQIVND in the germline V gene (reference sequence). V was trimmed by 6 bases and J by 4 bases, leaving 12 bases between them. Here the CDR3 DNA reads TGTGCCAGTAGGAGTCGGGGATCCACTGAAGCTTTCTTT. Translation gives CASRSRGSTEAFF.

The chain recombines TRBV5-4 with TRBJ1-1, with a weak D call TRBD1 (6 bases). Germline V CDR1 and CDR2: SGHNT, YYREEE (reference sequence). This CDR3 spans 14 amino acids. V dropped 2 bases and J dropped 6 bases, with 14 bases sitting between them. CDR3 loop: CASSFRGIGAEAFF. The CDR3 bases are TGTGCCAGCAGCTTCAGGGGAATTGGTGCTGAAGCTTTCTTT.